The 4 T cell receptor beta chains below all came from one sample that was sequenced in a study of response to subunit inactivated influenza vaccine. TCRdb itself ran the RT-PCR reads through MiXCR, one entry per CDR3 protein. The sample includes 650,000 to 850,000 distinct CDR3 sequences, 11% to 15% of them seen just once. This specimen consisted of PBMCs from blood, obtained less than 15 days before vaccination. Receptors originate from a man aged 50-59 years who received an inactivated influenza vaccine.

The chain is built from TRBV6-5 and TRBJ2-7, with 13 bases identical to TRBD2. The length of the CDR3 is 16 residues. Trimming cost V 0 bases and J 4 bases; bases outside gene matches: 3. Germline V gene sequence: CDR1 MNHEY, CDR2 SVGAGI. CDR3 nucleotide sequence: TGTGCCAGCAGTTACTCCTGGACTAGCGGGGGTTACGAGCAGTACTTC. This translates into CASSYSWTSGGYEQYF.

This clonotype was recorded many times. The chain employs TRBV18 and TRBJ2-4; 8 nucleotides line up with TRBD2. Germline lookup yields CDR1 KGHSH and CDR2 LQKENI. This CDR3 is 17 amino acids long. Trimming cost V 3 bases and J 3 bases; bases outside gene matches: 10. The CDR3 DNA is TGTGCCAGCTCACCCCCCCGGGGGGGCAACGACAAAAACATTCAGTACTTC. This encodes CASSPPRGGNDKNIQYF.

This clonotype was seen more than once but under ten times. The V and J genes are TRBV7-3 and TRBJ2-1; D unclear. Germline lookup yields CDR1 SGHTA and CDR2 FQGTGA. Deletions cut 3 bases from V and 8 bases from J, with 11 bases between. The CDR3 covers 13 residues. CDR3 residues: CASSLSSKDEQFF. CDR3 bases: TGTGCCAGCAGCTTGTCTTCGAAGGATGAGCAGTTCTTC.

This clonotype appeared a few times. The chain uses TRBV9 and TRBJ2-1; maybe TRBD2 (6 bases). The germline gives CDR1 SGDLS, CDR2 YYNGEE. V was trimmed by 1 base and J by 5 bases, leaving 16 bases between them. This CDR3 is 16 amino acids long. The CDR3 sequence: CASSVSSPRGNNEQFF. DNA of the CDR3: TGTGCCAGCAGCGTATCTAGCCCGCGGGGAAACAATGAGCAGTTCTTC.